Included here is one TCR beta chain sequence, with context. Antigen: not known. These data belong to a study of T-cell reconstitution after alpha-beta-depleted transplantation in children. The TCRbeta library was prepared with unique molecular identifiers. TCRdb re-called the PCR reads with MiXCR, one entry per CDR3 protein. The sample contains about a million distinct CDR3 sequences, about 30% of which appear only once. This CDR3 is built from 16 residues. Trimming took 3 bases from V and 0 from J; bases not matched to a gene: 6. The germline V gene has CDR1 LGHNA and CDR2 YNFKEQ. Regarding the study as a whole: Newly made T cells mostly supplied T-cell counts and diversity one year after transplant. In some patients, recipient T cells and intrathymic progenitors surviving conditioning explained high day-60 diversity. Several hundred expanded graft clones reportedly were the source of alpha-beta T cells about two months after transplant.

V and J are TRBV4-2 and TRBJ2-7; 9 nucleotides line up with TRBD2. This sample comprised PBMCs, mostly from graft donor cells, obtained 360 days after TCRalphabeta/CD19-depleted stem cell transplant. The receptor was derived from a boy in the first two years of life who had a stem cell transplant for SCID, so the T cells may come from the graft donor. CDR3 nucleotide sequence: TGTGCCAGCAGCCAGGAGACTAGCGGAGACTCCTACGAGCAGTACTTC. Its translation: CASSQETSGDSYEQYF.